The present entry profiles one TCR beta chain with its context. The source of the sample is a study of blood T cell repertoires in COVID-19. Across the study: Samples taken during acute and convalescent COVID-19 were collected in the United States, Italy and Spain.

Sequenced by immunoSEQ multiplex PCR; TCRdb stores in-frame clones only, minus some. The sample includes a few hundred thousand clones, less than 90% of them seen just once. The V end lost 4 bases, the J end lost 3 bases, and 6 bases lay between the germline ends. The length of the CDR3 is 12 residues. The rearrangement joins TRBV12-3 or TRBV12-4 to TRBJ1-1; no definite D call. Sequenced input: peripheral blood. The clonotype originates from a woman between 45 and 65 years old with acute or convalescent COVID-19. The CDR3 spells CASSWEDTEAFF. In nucleotides, the CDR3 is TGTGCCAGCAGTTGGGAGGACACTGAAGCTTTCTTT.